The TCR beta chain under discussion was sequenced for a study of cytomegalovirus exposure and HLA in healthy donors. Study-wide background: It was reported in a later analysis that the 100 to 150 validation repertoires used the same platform as the approximately 650 first-cohort repertoires. Overall study findings and caveats: The study labeled roughly 160 TCR beta chains cytomegalovirus-associated. Cytomegalovirus status, reportedly, was diagnosed with high specificity and sensitivity by the classifier.

Assay used: immunoSEQ multiplex PCR; TCRdb lists only in-frame clones, some missing. The sample shows 200,000 or so clones, 84% of them seen only once. This clone was found once. What it binds is not known. The sample contains more than one DNA sequence encoding this CDR3. The V and J ends lost 3 bases and 4 bases respectively, with 7 bases between them. There are 13 residues in the CDR3. Per the germline V gene, CDR1 is KGHSH and CDR2 is LQKENI. Sequencing was carried out using PBMCs. The TCR originated in a woman under 40 in good health and CMV-seropositive. The chain uses TRBV18 and TRBJ1-5; D not certain. The CDR3: CASSPGLNQPQHF. The CDR3 region has the DNA TGTGCCAGCTCACCGGGCTTAAATCAGCCCCAGCATTTT. The full variable domain, in which reference TRBV18 and TRBJ1-5 provide the parts outside the CDR3, is NAGVMQNPRHLVRRRGQEARLRCSPMKGHSHVYWYRQLPEEGLKFMVYLQKENIIDESGMPKERFSAEFPKEGPSILRIQQVVRGDSAAYFCASSPGLNQPQHFGDGTRLSIL.